Presented here are 9 T cell receptor beta chains from one specimen sequenced in a study of cytomegalovirus exposure and HLA in healthy donors (dated by TCRdb to about 2017). The protocol used for the library was the immunoSEQ multiplex PCR assay. For the multiplex PCR, a mixture combining 60 forward primers for TCR Vbeta segments and 13 reverse primers for TCR Jbeta segments was used. TCRdb retrieved this table from immuneACCESS and kept in-frame rearrangements only. Not all clones are present; in checked studies, unresolved V genes account for under half, and no reason is known for the remainder. The sample profile shows 160,000 or so clones; 70% to 90% of them were found once. 0.85% to 1% of the sample rests with the top ten. The sample was PBMCs. Every receptor here comes from a woman in her twenties or thirties in good health and CMV-seronegative.

This clone was recorded once. The CDR3 DNA is TGTGCCATCAGTGCAGCAGGGATCGGGGAGCTGTTTTTT. Translated: CAISAAGIGELFF. This sequence joins TRBV10-3 and TRBJ2-2; possibly TRBD1 for D (5 bases). The germline V gene has CDR1 ENHRY and CDR2 SYGVKD. V shed 4 bases and J shed 7 bases, with 10 bases lying between them. CDR3 size: 13 residues.

This chain links TRBV5-4 with TRBJ2-5, with D possibly matching TRBD2 (6 bases). CDR1 SGHNT and CDR2 YYREEE come from the germline V gene (reference sequence). The CDR3 extends over 13 amino acids. The V end was cut by 4 bases, the J end by 2 bases, with 9 bases between. As DNA, the CDR3 is TGTGCCAGCAGCCCCGGGAGTCAAGAGACCCAGTACTTC. Encoded protein: CASSPGSQETQYF.

In this sample, this clone turned up once. The chain employs TRBV5-1 and TRBJ2-5, with a weak D call TRBD2 (6 bases). The germline V gene has CDR1 SGHRS and CDR2 YFSETQ. The CDR3 consists of 14 residues. The V end was cut by 8 bases, the J end by 0 bases, with 14 bases between. CDR3 residues: CASGTAGNQETQYF. In DNA form, the CDR3 reads TGCGCCAGTGGGACGGCGGGGAACCAAGAGACCCAGTACTTC.

The chain joins TRBV27 to TRBJ2-2, with 10 positions matching TRBD2. Trimming at V came to 4 bases and at J to 4 bases, leaving 0 bases not matched to a gene. Germline CDR1 is MNHEY and CDR2 is SMNVEV (reference sequence). The length of the CDR3 is 14 residues. CDR3 bases: TGTGCCAGCAGTTGGACTAGCGGCACCGGGGAGCTGTTTTTT. This translates into CASSWTSGTGELFF.

This clone came up once. The chain combines TRBV19 with TRBJ1-1, with D uncertain. The germline V gene has CDR1 LNHDA and CDR2 SQIVND (reference sequence). The CDR3 contains 14 residues. V was pared by 7 bases and J by 1 base, with 13 bases between. As DNA, the CDR3 is TGTGCCAGTACCCTCACGGAGGAGAACACTGAAGCTTTCTTT. Encoded protein: CASTLTEENTEAFF.

The CDR3 is CASSLQLSSGNTIYF. The CDR3 DNA follows: TGTGCCAGCTCACTACAGTTAAGCTCTGGAAACACCATATATTTT. V and J are TRBV18 and TRBJ1-3, with unresolved D. V lost 4 bases, J lost 0 bases, and 10 bases lay in between. This CDR3 is 15 amino acids long. Looked up from germline, CDR1 is KGHSH and CDR2 is LQKENI.

The chain is built from TRBV23-1 and TRBJ2-7; no firm D call. TRBV23-1 is an open reading frame, and its role is uncertain. Trimming took 8 bases from V and 4 from J, leaving 6 bases between them. This CDR3 comprises 10 residues. The CDR3 bases are TGCGCCAGCCCTCTATACGAGCAGTACTTC. This gives the protein CASPLYEQYF.

J is TRBJ2-7 and V is TRBV27; tentative D call: TRBD2 (6 bases). The germline V and J ends were trimmed by 5 bases and 6 bases, with 17 bases remaining between them. CDR1 and CDR2 from the germline V gene are MNHEY and SMNVEV (reference sequence). CDR3 length: 14 amino acids. CDR3 sequence reads: CASSIMGFGSEQYF. DNA for the CDR3: TGTGCCAGCAGTATCATGGGCTTCGGGAGCGAGCAGTACTTC.

This sequence joins TRBV11-2 and TRBJ2-7; TRBD1 aligns across 9 bases. The CDR3 loop spans 15 amino acids. Germline-derived CDR1 and CDR2 are SGHAT and FQNNGV. Trimming cost V 3 bases and J 2 bases; bases outside gene matches: 5. Here the CDR3 DNA reads TGTGCCAGCAGCTTCACGGGACAGGGCCCCTACGAGCAGTACTTC. Protein sequence: CASSFTGQGPYEQYF. The full variable domain, its missing parts supplied by reference TRBV11-2 and TRBJ2-7, is EAGVAQSPRYKIIEKRQSVAFWCNPISGHATLYWYQQILGQGPKLLIQFQNNGVVDDSQLPKDRFSAERLKGVDSTLKIQPAKLEDSAVYLCASSFTGQGPYEQYFGPGTRLTVT.